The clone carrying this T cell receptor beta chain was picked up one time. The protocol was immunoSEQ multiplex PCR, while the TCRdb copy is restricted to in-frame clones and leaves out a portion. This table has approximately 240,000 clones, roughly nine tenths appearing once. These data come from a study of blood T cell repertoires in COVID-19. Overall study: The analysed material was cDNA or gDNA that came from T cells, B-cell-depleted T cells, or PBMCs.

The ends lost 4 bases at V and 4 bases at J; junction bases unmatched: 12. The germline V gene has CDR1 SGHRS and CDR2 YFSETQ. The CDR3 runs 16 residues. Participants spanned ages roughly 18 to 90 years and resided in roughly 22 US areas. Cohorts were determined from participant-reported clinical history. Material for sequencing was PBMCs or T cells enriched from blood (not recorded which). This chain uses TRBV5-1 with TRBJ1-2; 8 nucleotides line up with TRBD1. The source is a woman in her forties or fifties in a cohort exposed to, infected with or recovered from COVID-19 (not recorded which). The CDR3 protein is CASSDGTGLIPYGYTF. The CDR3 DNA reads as TGCGCCAGCAGCGATGGGACAGGACTCATCCCCTATGGCTACACCTTC.